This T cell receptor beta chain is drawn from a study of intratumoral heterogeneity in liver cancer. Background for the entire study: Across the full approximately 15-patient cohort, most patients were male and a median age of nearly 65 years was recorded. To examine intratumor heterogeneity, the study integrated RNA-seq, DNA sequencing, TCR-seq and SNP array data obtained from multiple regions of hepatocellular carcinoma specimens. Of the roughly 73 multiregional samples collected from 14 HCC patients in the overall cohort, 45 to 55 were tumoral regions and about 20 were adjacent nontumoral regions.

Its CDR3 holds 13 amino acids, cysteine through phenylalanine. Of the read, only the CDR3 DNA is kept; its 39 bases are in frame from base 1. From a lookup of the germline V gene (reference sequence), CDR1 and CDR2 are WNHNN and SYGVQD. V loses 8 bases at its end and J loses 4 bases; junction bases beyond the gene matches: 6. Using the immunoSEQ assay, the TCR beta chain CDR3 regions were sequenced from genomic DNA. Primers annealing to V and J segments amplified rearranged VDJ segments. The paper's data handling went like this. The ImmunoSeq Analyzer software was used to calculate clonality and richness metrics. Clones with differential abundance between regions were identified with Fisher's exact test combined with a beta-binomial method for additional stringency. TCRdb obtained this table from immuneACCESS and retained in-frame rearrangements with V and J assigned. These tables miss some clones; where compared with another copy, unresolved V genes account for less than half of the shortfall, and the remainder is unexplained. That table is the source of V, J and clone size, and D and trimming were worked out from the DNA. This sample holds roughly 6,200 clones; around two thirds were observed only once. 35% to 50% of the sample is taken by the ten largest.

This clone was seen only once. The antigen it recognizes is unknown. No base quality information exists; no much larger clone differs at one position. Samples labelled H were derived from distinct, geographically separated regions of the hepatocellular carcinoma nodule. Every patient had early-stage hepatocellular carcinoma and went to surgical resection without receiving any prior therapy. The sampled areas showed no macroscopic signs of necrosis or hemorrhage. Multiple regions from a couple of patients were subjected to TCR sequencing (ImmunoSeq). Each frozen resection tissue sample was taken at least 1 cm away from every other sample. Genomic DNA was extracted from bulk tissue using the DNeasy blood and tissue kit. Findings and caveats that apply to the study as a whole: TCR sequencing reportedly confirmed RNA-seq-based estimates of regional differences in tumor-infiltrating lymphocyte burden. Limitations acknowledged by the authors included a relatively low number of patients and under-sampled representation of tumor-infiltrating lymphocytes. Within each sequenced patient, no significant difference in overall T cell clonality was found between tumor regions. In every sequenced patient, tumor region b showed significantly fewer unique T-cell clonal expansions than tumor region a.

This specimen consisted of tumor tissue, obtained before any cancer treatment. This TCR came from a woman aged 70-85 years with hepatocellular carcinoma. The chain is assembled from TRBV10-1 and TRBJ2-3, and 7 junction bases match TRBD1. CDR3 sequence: CASGLQGSDTQYF. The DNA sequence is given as TGCGCCAGCGGCCTACAGGGGTCAGATACGCAGTATTTT.